This entry describes one T cell receptor beta chain. In the authors' methods: Counts of nucleated cells, estimated from reference gene primer amplification, were obtained. The protocol was immunoSEQ multiplex PCR, while the TCRdb copy is restricted to in-frame clones and leaves out a portion. V, J and clone size derive from that table, while D and trimming were established from the DNA sequence. Of 150,000 to 200,000 clones in the sample, 70% to 90% are singletons; the top ten hold roughly 3%. The record originates from a study of blood T cell repertoires in COVID-19. As for the study in general: The cDNA or gDNA used as material had been derived from T cells, B-cell-depleted T cells, or PBMCs.

V lost 7 bases and J lost 6, with 10 bases in between. This CDR3 is built from 12 residues. CDR1 is LNHDA, CDR2 SQIVND, per germline (reference sequence). The sequence was obtained from a man in his 60s with acute or convalescent COVID-19. The V and J genes are TRBV19 and TRBJ2-1; the D gene is possibly TRBD1 (5 bases). The material sequenced was peripheral blood. CDR3 sequence (DNA): TGTGCCAGTAAGGGGAACTCCAATGAGCAGTTCTTC. Protein product: CASKGNSNEQFF.